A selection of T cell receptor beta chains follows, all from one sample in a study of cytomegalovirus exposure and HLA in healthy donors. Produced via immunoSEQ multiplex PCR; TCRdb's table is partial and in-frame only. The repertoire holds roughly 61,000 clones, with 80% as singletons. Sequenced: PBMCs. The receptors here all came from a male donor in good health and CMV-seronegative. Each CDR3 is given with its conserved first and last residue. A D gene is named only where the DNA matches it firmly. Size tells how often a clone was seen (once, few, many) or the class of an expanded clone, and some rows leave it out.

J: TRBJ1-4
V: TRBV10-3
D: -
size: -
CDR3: CAISDPQLTETNEKLFF
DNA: TGTGCCATCAGTGATCCTCAACTTACCGAGACTAATGAAAAACTGTTTTTT

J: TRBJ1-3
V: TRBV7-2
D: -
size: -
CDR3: CASSLAGQGTGNTIYF
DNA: TGTGCCAGCAGCTTAGCCGGGCAGGGAACTGGAAACACCATATATTTT

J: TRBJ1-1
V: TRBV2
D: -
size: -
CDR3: CASSRGGGTTEAFF
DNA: TGTGCCAGCAGTCGAGGGGGAGGGACCACTGAAGCTTTCTTT

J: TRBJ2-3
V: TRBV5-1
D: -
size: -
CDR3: CASSLVGAADTQYF
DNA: TGCGCCAGCAGCTTGGTGGGGGCGGCAGATACGCAGTATTTT

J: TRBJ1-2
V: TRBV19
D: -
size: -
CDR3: CASSRGGEPNYGYTF
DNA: TGTGCCAGTAGTCGGGGAGGCGAGCCAAACTATGGCTACACCTTC

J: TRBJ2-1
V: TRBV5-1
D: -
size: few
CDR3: CASSFGWGRDNNEQFF
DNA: TGCGCCAGCAGCTTCGGGTGGGGCAGGGACAACAATGAGCAGTTCTTC

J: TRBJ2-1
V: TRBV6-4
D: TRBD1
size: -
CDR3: CASSGQGGGYNEQFF
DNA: TGTGCCAGCAGTGGACAGGGCGGCGGGTACAATGAGCAGTTCTTC

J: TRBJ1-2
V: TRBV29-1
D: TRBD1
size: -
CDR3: CSVRVGTAFHYTF
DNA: TGCAGCGTGAGGGTAGGGACAGCCTTCCACTACACCTTC

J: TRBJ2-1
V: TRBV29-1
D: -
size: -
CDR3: CSAERGAGNNEQFF
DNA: TGCAGCGCCGAACGGGGGGCTGGAAACAATGAGCAGTTCTTC

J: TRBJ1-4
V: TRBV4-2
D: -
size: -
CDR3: CASSQEIGKTNEKLFF
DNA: TGTGCCAGCAGCCAAGAAATTGGTAAAACAAATGAAAAACTGTTTTTT

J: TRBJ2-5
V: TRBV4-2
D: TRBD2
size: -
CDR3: CASSQTGLEETQYF
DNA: TGTGCCAGCAGCCAGACGGGACTAGAGGAGACCCAGTACTTC